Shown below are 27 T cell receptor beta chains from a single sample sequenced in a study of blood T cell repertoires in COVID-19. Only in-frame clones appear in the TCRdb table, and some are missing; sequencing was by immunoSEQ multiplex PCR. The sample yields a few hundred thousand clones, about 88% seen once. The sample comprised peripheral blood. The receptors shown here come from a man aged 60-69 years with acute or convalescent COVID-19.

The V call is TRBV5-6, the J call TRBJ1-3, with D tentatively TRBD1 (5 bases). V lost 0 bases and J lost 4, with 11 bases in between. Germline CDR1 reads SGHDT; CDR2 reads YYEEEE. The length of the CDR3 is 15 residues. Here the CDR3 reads CASSLVQGKGNTIYF. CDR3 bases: TGTGCCAGCAGCTTGGTGCAGGGAAAAGGAAACACCATATATTTT.

Written as DNA, the CDR3 is TGTGCCAGCAGCTTGGGGCAGGGGCGGCCCCTTCGGAATTCACCCCTCCACTTT. Its protein is CASSLGQGRPLRNSPLHF. This rearrangement joins TRBV5-6 to TRBJ1-6; D possibly corresponds to TRBD1 (6 bases). Per the germline V gene, CDR1 is SGHDT and CDR2 is YYEEEE. Trimming removed 0 bases at V and 7 bases at J, with 20 bases between. CDR3 length equals 18 residues.

This CDR3 reads CASSEVQPRQGTEAFF. The CDR3 nucleotides are TGTGCCAGCAGTGAAGTACAACCGAGACAGGGCACTGAAGCTTTCTTT. The V gene is TRBV2, the J gene TRBJ1-1, with 7 bases aligning to TRBD1. The CDR3 is 16 amino acids. Germline V lookup: CDR1 SNHLY, CDR2 FYNNEI. With V trimmed by 1 base and J by 4 bases, 9 bases remained unmatched. The whole variable domain, remainder taken from reference TRBV2 and TRBJ1-1, is EPEVTQTPSHQVTQMGQEVILRCVPISNHLYFYWYRQILGQKVEFLVSFYNNEISEKSEIFDDQFSVERPDGSNFTLKIRSTKLEDSAMYFCASSEVQPRQGTEAFFGQGTRLTVV.

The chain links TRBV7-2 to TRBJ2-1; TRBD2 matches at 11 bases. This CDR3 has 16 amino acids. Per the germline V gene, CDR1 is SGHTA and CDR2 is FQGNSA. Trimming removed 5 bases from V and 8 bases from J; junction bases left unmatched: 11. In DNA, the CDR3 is TGTGCCAGCAGCCTCTGGGTTAGCGGGGGGGCCGATGAGCAGTTCTTC. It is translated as CASSLWVSGGADEQFF.

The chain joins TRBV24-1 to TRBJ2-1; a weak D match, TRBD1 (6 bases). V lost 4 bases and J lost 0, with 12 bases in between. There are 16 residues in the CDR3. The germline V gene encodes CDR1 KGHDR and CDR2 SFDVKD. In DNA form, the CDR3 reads TGTGCCACCAGTGAAAGGACAGCGAGCTCCTACAATGAGCAGTTCTTC. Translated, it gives CATSERTASSYNEQFF.

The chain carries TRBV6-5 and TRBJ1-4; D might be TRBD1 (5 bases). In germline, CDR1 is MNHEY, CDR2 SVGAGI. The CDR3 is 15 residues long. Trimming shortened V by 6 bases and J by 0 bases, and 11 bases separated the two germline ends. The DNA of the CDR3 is TGTGCCAGCAGGGGGGGGATGGCAACTAATGAAAAACTGTTTTTT. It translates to CASRGGMATNEKLFF.

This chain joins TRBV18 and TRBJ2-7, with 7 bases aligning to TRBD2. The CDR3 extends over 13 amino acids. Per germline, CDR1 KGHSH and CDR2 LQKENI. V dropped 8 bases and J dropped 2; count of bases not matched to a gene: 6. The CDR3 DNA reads TGTGCCAGCACGGGACTAAGCGCCTACGAGCAGTACTTC. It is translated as CASTGLSAYEQYF.

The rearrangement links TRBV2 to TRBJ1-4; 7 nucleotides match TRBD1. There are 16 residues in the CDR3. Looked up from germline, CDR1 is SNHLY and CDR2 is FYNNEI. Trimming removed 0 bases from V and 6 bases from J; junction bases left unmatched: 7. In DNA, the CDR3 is TGTGCCAGCAGTGAAGCCCCCGACAGGGCCCATGAAAAACTGTTTTTT. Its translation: CASSEAPDRAHEKLFF.

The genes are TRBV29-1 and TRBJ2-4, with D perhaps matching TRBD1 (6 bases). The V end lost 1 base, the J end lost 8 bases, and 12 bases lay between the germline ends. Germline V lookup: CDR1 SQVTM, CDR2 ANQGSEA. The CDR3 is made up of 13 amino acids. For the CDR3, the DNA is TGCAGCGTTGAAGGGTCCGGGACACACATTCAGTACTTC. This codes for CSVEGSGTHIQYF.

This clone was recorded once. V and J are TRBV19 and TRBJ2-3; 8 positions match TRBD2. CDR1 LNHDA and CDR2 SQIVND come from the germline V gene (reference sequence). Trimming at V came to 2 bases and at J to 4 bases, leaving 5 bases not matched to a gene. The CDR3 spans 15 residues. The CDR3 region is CASSIRSGGADTQYF. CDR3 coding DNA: TGTGCCAGTAGTATAAGGAGCGGGGGTGCAGATACGCAGTATTTT.

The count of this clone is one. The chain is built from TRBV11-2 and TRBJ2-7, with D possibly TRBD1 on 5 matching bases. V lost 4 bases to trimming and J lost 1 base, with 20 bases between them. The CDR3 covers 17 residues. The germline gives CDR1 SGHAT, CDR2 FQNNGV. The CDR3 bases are TGTGCCAGCAGCTCCCCCCCCGACAGACGGAGATCCTACGAGCAGTACTTC. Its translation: CASSSPPDRRRSYEQYF.

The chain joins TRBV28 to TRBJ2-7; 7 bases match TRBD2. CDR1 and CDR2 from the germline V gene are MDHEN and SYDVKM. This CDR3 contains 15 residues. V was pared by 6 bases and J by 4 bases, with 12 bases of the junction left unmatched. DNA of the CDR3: TGTGCCAGCAGCCCTGCCGGGGCGGGGGAATACGAGCAGTACTTC. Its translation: CASSPAGAGEYEQYF.

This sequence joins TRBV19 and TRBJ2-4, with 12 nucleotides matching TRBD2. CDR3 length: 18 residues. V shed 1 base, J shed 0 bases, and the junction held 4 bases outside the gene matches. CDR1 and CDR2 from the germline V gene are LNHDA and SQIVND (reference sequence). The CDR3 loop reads CASSIGGLAGTAKNIQYF. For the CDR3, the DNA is TGTGCCAGTAGTATAGGAGGACTAGCGGGAACAGCCAAAAACATTCAGTACTTC. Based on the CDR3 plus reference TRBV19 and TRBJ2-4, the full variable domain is DGGITQSPKYLFRKEGQNVTLSCEQNLNHDAMYWYRQDPGQGLRLIYYSQIVNDFQKGDIAEGYSVSREKKESFPLTVTSAQKNPTAFYLCASSIGGLAGTAKNIQYFGAGTRLSVL.

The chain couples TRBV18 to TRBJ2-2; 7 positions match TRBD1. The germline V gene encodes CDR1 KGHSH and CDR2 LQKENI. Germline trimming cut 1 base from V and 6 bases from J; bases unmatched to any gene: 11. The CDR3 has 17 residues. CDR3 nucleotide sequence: TGTGCCAGCTCACCACGTGAGGCCAGGGGGTTCGCCGGGGAGCTGTTTTTT. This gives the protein CASSPREARGFAGELFF.

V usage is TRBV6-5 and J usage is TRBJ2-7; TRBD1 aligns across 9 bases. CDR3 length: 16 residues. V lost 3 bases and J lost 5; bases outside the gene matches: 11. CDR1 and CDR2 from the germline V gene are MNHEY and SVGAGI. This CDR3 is CASSYLSPGQGHEQYF. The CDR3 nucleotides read TGTGCCAGCAGTTATCTGAGCCCGGGACAGGGCCACGAGCAGTACTTC.

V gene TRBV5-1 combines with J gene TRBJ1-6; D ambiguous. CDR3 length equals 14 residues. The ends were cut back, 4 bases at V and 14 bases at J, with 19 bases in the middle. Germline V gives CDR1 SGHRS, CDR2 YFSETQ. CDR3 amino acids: CASSPEWSLGTLHF. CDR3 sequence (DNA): TGCGCCAGCAGCCCCGAATGGAGCCTCGGCACCCTCCACTTT.

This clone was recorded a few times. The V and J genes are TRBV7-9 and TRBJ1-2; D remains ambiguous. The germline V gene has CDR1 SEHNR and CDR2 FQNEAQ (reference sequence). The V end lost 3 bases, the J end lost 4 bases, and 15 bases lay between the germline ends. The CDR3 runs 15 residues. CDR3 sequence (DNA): TGTGCCAGCAGCTTCTCCCACAGTCTTGGCTATGGCTACACCTTC. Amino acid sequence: CASSFSHSLGYGYTF.

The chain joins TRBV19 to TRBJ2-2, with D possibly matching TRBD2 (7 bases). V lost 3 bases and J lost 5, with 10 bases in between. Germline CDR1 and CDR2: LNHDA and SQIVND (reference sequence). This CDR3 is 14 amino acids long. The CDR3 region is CASSMGRGTGELFF. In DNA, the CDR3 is TGTGCCAGTAGTATGGGGAGGGGGACCGGGGAGCTGTTTTTT.

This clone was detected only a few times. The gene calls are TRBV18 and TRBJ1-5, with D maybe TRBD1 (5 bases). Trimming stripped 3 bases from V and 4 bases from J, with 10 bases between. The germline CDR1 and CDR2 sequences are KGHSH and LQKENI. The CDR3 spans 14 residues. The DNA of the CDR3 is TGTGCCAGCTCACCGACCCAGGGAAATCAGCCCCAGCATTTT. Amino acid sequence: CASSPTQGNQPQHF.

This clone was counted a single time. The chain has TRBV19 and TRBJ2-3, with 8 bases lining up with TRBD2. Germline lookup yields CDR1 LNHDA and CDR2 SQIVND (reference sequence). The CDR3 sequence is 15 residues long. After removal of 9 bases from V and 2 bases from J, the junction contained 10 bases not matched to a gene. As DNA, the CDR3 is TGTGCCAGCCTCGGGAGGGACAAACCCACAGATACGCAGTATTTT. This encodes CASLGRDKPTDTQYF.

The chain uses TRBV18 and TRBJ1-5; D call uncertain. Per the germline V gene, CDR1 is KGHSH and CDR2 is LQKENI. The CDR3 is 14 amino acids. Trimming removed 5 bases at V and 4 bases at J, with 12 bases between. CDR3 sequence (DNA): TGTGCCAGCTCAACCACGACTCAGAATCAGCCCCAGCATTTT. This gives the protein CASSTTTQNQPQHF. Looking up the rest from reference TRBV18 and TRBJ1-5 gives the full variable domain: NAGVMQNPRHLVRRRGQEARLRCSPMKGHSHVYWYRQLPEEGLKFMVYLQKENIIDESGMPKERFSAEFPKEGPSILRIQQVVRGDSAAYFCASSTTTQNQPQHFGDGTRLSIL.

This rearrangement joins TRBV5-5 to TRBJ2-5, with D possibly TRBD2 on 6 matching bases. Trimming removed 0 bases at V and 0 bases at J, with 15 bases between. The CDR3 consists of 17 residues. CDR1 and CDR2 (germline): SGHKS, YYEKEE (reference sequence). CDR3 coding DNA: TGTGCCAGCAGCTTGGGGAGGGCAGGGACGTACCAAGAGACCCAGTACTTC. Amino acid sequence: CASSLGRAGTYQETQYF.

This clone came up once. The CDR3 protein is CASSVLREETQYF. The CDR3 DNA sequence: TGTGCCAGCTCAGTTTTGAGGGAGGAGACCCAGTACTTC. The chain links TRBV18 to TRBJ2-5; a possible D gene is TRBD2 (5 bases). The germline V gene encodes CDR1 KGHSH and CDR2 LQKENI. CDR3 length equals 13 residues. V shed 5 bases and J shed 5 bases, with 12 bases lying between them.

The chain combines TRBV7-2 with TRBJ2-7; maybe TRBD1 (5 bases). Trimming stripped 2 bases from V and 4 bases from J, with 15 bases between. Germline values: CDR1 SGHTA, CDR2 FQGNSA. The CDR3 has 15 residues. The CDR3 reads CASSLWPGSLYEQYF. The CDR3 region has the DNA TGTGCCAGCAGCTTATGGCCAGGGTCGTTGTACGAGCAGTACTTC.

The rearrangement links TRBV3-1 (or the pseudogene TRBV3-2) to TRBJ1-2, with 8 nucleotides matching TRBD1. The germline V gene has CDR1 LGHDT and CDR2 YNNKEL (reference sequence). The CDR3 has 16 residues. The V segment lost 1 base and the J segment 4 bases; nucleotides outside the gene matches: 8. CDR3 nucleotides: TGTGCCAGCAGCCAAGCCTCTAGAGGACAGGGCTATGGCTACACCTTC. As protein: CASSQASRGQGYGYTF.

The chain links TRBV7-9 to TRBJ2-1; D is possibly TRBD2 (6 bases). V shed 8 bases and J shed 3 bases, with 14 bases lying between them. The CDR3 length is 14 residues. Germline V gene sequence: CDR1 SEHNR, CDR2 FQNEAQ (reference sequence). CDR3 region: CASPLGGNYNEQFF. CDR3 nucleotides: TGTGCCAGCCCACTTGGGGGGAACTACAATGAGCAGTTCTTC.

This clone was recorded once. The CDR3 nucleotides are TGTGCCAGCAGCTCCGACAGGGGGGAGACCCAGTACTTC. It encodes CASSSDRGETQYF. The V gene is TRBV11-3, the J gene TRBJ2-5; 9 positions agree with TRBD1. This CDR3 spans 13 amino acids. Germline CDR1 is SGHNT and CDR2 is YENEEA. V trimming: 4 bases; J trimming: 5 bases; junction bases outside the gene matches: 2.